A single sample gave rise to the 14 T cell receptor beta chains below, sequenced in a study of shared clonotypes between healthy human individuals. Some clones are missing from TCRdb's copy, which holds only in-frame ones; the method was immunoSEQ multiplex PCR. The data contain about 1.5 million clones, around 97% of them singletons. Sequencing input: naive CD4+ T cells sorted from blood. Described subset: CD45RA+ positively selected. These TCRs come from a man aged 25-40 years in good health.

J is TRBJ2-1 and V is TRBV19; no clear D gene. V lost 3 bases to trimming and J lost 0 bases, with 12 bases between them. From germline, CDR1 is LNHDA and CDR2 SQIVND (reference sequence). The CDR3 consists of 16 residues. CDR3 sequence: CASSIRDLPSYNEQFF. The DNA of the CDR3 is TGTGCCAGTAGTATCCGCGACTTGCCCTCCTACAATGAGCAGTTCTTC.

The rearrangement links TRBV5-1 to TRBJ2-5, with D perhaps given as TRBD1 or TRBD2 (5 bases each). The germline CDR1 and CDR2 sequences are SGHRS and YFSETQ. CDR3 length equals 15 residues. V lost 0 bases and J lost 5, with 14 bases in between. This chain's CDR3 is CASSLVGTPGETQYF. CDR3 DNA sequence: TGCGCCAGCAGCTTGGTGGGGACCCCAGGGGAGACCCAGTACTTC. The whole variable domain, filled in from reference TRBV5-1 and TRBJ2-5, reads KAGVTQTPRYLIKTRGQQVTLSCSPISGHRSVSWYQQTPGQGLQFLFEYFSETQRNKGNFPGRFSGRQFSNSRSEMNVSTLELGDSALYLCASSLVGTPGETQYFGPGTRLLVL.

This clone was detected once. The rearrangement links TRBV5-5 to TRBJ2-3, with TRBD2 matching over 7 bases. V lost 3 bases and J lost 4; bases outside the gene matches: 8. The length of the CDR3 is 15 residues. Germline V gives CDR1 SGHKS, CDR2 YYEKEE (reference sequence). The CDR3 DNA follows: TGTGCCAGCAGCTCTCTAGCGGAAGGCTCAGATACGCAGTATTTT. Translated, it gives CASSSLAEGSDTQYF.

The chain recombines TRBV7-2 with TRBJ2-3, with no clear D. The CDR3 runs to 13 residues. V was trimmed by 1 base and J by 5 bases, leaving 7 bases between them. Germline V gene lookup returns CDR1 SGHTA and CDR2 FQGNSA. The CDR3 is CASSLVVRDTQYF. The CDR3 DNA follows: TGTGCCAGCAGCTTAGTTGTTCGAGATACGCAGTATTTT.

The chain joins TRBV2 to TRBJ1-1; 7 bases match TRBD1. CDR3 length: 14 amino acids. Germline V gene data show CDR1 as SNHLY and CDR2 as FYNNEI. V dropped 6 bases and J dropped 4; count of bases not matched to a gene: 8. The CDR3 DNA is TGTGCCAGCAGAATAGGGGGCGCCGGCACTGAAGCTTTCTTT. The encoded protein is CASRIGGAGTEAFF.

This chain uses TRBV5-6 with TRBJ2-7; 8 bases align to TRBD2. Trimming removed 4 bases from V and 6 bases from J; junction bases left unmatched: 12. The CDR3 is 15 residues long. Germline lookup yields CDR1 SGHDT and CDR2 YYEEEE. The CDR3 reads CASSQPGLGLIEQYF. The CDR3 nucleotides read TGTGCCAGCAGCCAACCGGGACTAGGCTTAATCGAGCAGTACTTC.

V usage is TRBV7-9 and J usage is TRBJ2-5, with TRBD2 as a possible D gene (6 bases). The CDR3 totals 14 residues. Germline lookup yields CDR1 SEHNR and CDR2 FQNEAQ (reference sequence). Trimming took 5 bases from V and 9 from J, leaving 19 bases between them. The CDR3 DNA follows: TGTGCCAGCAGCGAATGGGGGGATCCTTGGGCCCAGTACTTC. The encoded protein is CASSEWGDPWAQYF.

This clone has just one count. This chain joins TRBV4-2 and TRBJ1-1, with D possibly being TRBD1 (6 bases). Trimming pared 4 bases from V and 4 bases from J, leaving 19 bases between. This CDR3 comprises 16 residues. Germline V gene lookup returns CDR1 LGHNA and CDR2 YNFKEQ. The DNA of the CDR3 is TGTGCCAGCAGCCCTCAAATTAGAGGGGGAGGCACTGAAGCTTTCTTT. Its translation is CASSPQIRGGGTEAFF.

The chain employs TRBV11-2 and TRBJ2-5; D is perhaps TRBD1 (5 bases). V lost 5 bases and J lost 4, with 11 bases in between. Looked up from germline, CDR1 is SGHAT and CDR2 is FQNNGV. This CDR3 comprises 13 residues. The chain's CDR3 is CASSKTVGETQYF. CDR3 nucleotide sequence: TGTGCCAGCAGCAAGACAGTTGGAGAGACCCAGTACTTC.

The V gene is TRBV5-6, the J gene TRBJ1-5; 7 bases are shared with TRBD1. With 0 bases clipped from V and 2 bases from J, the junction kept 5 bases outside the gene matches. The CDR3 sequence is 16 residues long. Germline assignment: CDR1 SGHDT and CDR2 YYEEEE. In nucleotides, the CDR3 is TGTGCCAGCAGCTTGGGGGGACAGTGGGGCAATCAGCCCCAGCATTTT. This translates into CASSLGGQWGNQPQHF.

V is TRBV28 and J is TRBJ2-2; possibly TRBD2 for D (5 bases). Trimming shortened V by 8 bases and J by 1 base, and 5 bases separated the two germline ends. Germline V gene sequence: CDR1 MDHEN, CDR2 SYDVKM. This CDR3 spans 12 amino acids. CDR3 region: CASGRNTGELFF. The CDR3 DNA is TGTGCCAGCGGGAGGAACACCGGGGAGCTGTTTTTT.

The V gene is TRBV19, the J gene TRBJ2-1; no firm D call. The CDR3 length is 15 residues. V lost 4 bases, J lost 2 bases, and 12 bases lay in between. The germline V gene has CDR1 LNHDA and CDR2 SQIVND (reference sequence). CDR3 sequence: CASSTPATPYNEQFF. The CDR3 region has the DNA TGTGCCAGTAGTACCCCAGCGACCCCCTACAATGAGCAGTTCTTC.

Note on this clone: The same CDR3 arises from other DNA sequences in this sample as well. The J gene is TRBJ2-1, the V gene TRBV9; no clear D gene. The V end was cut by 0 bases, the J end by 9 bases, with 4 bases between. The CDR3 runs to 11 residues. Germline V CDR1 and CDR2: SGDLS, YYNGEE. CDR3 DNA: TGTGCCAGCAGCGTAGGTCGTGAGCAGTTCTTC. The encoded protein is CASSVGREQFF.

V gene TRBV7-9 combines with J gene TRBJ2-2; tentative D call: TRBD2 (6 bases). Germline V gene sequence: CDR1 SEHNR, CDR2 FQNEAQ (reference sequence). Trimming removed 3 bases from V and 4 bases from J, with 12 bases in between. The CDR3 runs to 15 residues. The CDR3 reads CASSFSAGPTGELFF. CDR3 nucleotide sequence: TGTGCCAGCAGCTTTAGCGCGGGGCCCACCGGGGAGCTGTTTTTT.